The rows below give T cell receptor beta chains drawn from one sample of a study of cytomegalovirus exposure and HLA in healthy donors. Assay: immunoSEQ multiplex PCR; the TCRdb copy retains only in-frame clones and omits some. The sample yields about 150,000 clones, around two thirds seen once. Sample: PBMCs. All receptors derive from a woman aged 55-70 years in good health and CMV-seropositive. CDR3s include the opening cysteine and the closing phenylalanine or tryptophan. The D gene is left open where the match is weak. Size tells how often a clone was seen (once, few, many) or the class of an expanded clone, and some rows leave it out.

D gene | J gene | V gene | clone size | CDR3 DNA | CDR3 protein
- | TRBJ2-7 | TRBV29-1 | few | TGCAGCGCCGCCGAGGGGGTTTCCGAGCAGTACTTC | CSAAEGVSEQYF
TRBD2 | TRBJ2-1 | TRBV11-2 | - | TGTGCCAGCAGCCCCGGGACTAGCGGGAGCCCGAAGGGGGACAATGAGCAGTTCTTC | CASSPGTSGSPKGDNEQFF
- | TRBJ1-1 | TRBV10-3 | - | TGTGCCATCGGCCAGATGGCGAACACTGAAGCTTTCTTT | CAIGQMANTEAFF
- | TRBJ1-2 | TRBV28 | - | TGTGCCAGCAGGCGAGTGGCAGGGAATAACTATGGCTACACCTTC | CASRRVAGNNYGYTF
TRBD1 | TRBJ2-2 | TRBV6-5 | - | TGTGCCAGCAGTTACCAGACAGGGCTGAACACCGGGGAGCTGTTTTTT | CASSYQTGLNTGELFF
- | TRBJ1-2 | TRBV28 | - | TGTGCCAGCAGTTTATCGGGGGTTAGTGGCTACACCTTC | CASSLSGVSGYTF
- | TRBJ1-1 | TRBV28 | - | TGTGCCAGCAGTCTCACAGGATTAGCTTTCTTT | CASSLTGLAFF
- | TRBJ2-1 | TRBV7-3 | few | TGTGCCAGCAGCCAAGAGGGGACTTCCTACAATGAGCAGTTCTTC | CASSQEGTSYNEQFF
TRBD2 | TRBJ2-2 | TRBV7-3 | - | TGTGCCAGCAGCTTATCTAGCGGGAGGGCCCAGGAGCTGTTTTTT | CASSLSSGRAQELFF
TRBD2 | TRBJ2-5 | TRBV5-4 | few | TGTGCCAGCAGCTTGGTAGCGGGCCTTGATCAAGAGACCCAGTACTTC | CASSLVAGLDQETQYF
- | TRBJ1-3 | TRBV10-3 | - | TGTGCCATCCGGACTGATAACTCTGGAAACACCATATATTTT | CAIRTDNSGNTIYF
TRBD1 | TRBJ1-2 | TRBV28 | - | TGTGCCAGCAGTCCTCGGACAGGGGTCGTTAACTATGGCTACACCTTC | CASSPRTGVVNYGYTF
TRBD1 | TRBJ1-1 | TRBV19 | - | TGTGCCAGTAGTATCGGACAGGGCGAGGCTTTCTTT | CASSIGQGEAFF
- | TRBJ2-7 | TRBV5-1 | once | TGCGCCAGCAGCTTGGGAATGGCAGGGAATTTCGACGAGCAGTACTTC | CASSLGMAGNFDEQYF
- | TRBJ1-3 | TRBV9 | - | TGTGCCAGCAGCGTAGCGGGGGTTGGAAACACCATATATTTT | CASSVAGVGNTIYF
- | TRBJ1-2 | TRBV10-1 | - | TGCGCCAGAATCCTTTTGGGGAGAGGTGGCTACACCTTC | CARILLGRGGYTF
- | TRBJ2-7 | TRBV6-1 | few | TGTGCCAGCAGGGCCCAGGGTGCCAGATACGAGCAGTACTTC | CASRAQGARYEQYF
- | TRBJ2-5 | TRBV20-1 | few | TGCAGTGCTAGTATAGAGACCCAGTACTTC | CSASIETQYF
- | TRBJ1-3 | TRBV2 | few | TGTGCCAGCCTCCTCGGGACTGGAAACACCATATATTTT | CASLLGTGNTIYF
TRBD2 | TRBJ2-1 | TRBV20-1 | - | TGCAGTGCTTCCAGACTAGCCCAGTTCTTC | CSASRLAQFF
- | TRBJ2-3 | TRBV6-5 | - | TGTGCCAGCAGTCTATACTTAAGCACAGATACGCAGTATTTT | CASSLYLSTDTQYF
- | TRBJ1-1 | TRBV6-6 | - | TGTGCCAGCAGCCCCGACAGTGAAGCTTTCTTT | CASSPDSEAFF
TRBD2 | TRBJ2-7 | TRBV2 | - | TGTGCCAGCAGTGAAGGGGCTAGCGGGCTTCCCTACGAGCAGTACTTC | CASSEGASGLPYEQYF
TRBD2 | TRBJ2-7 | TRBV7-3 | - | TGTGCCAGCAGCTTAACGGGAGGGCGTAACTACGAGCAGTACTTC | CASSLTGGRNYEQYF
- | TRBJ1-4 | TRBV28 | - | TGTGCCAGCAGTTTAAGTAATAGTCGGGGAAAACTGTTTTTT | CASSLSNSRGKLFF
TRBD1 | TRBJ2-5 | TRBV19 | - | TGTGCCAGTAGAGGGGGCGGAGAGACCCAGTACTTC | CASRGGGETQYF
TRBD1 | TRBJ2-7 | TRBV28 | - | TGTGCCAGCAGTTTAGAGACAGGGGGAAAAAAGGGCGAGCAGTACTTC | CASSLETGGKKGEQYF
- | TRBJ2-5 | TRBV5-6 | once | TGTGCCAGCAGCTCAGGCGGGCAAGAGACCCAGTACTTC | CASSSGGQETQYF
- | TRBJ2-7 | TRBV11-2 | - | TGTGCCAGCAGCCGACTGGGCTACGAGCAGTACTTC | CASSRLGYEQYF
- | TRBJ2-7 | TRBV25-1 | - | TGTGCCAGCAGTGAATTGGGGAGCTCCTACGAGCAGTACTTC | CASSELGSSYEQYF
- | TRBJ1-1 | TRBV5-4 | - | TGTGCCATTTCCGGGAGAGGCACGAACACTGAAGCTTTCTTT | CAISGRGTNTEAFF
- | TRBJ1-3 | TRBV28 | - | TGTGCCAGCAGTTTGGGCAGCCTCTCTGGAAACACCATATATTTT | CASSLGSLSGNTIYF
TRBD2 | TRBJ2-5 | TRBV28 | - | TGTGCCAGCACTCCCGGGGGGGGTGGCCGGGAGACCCAGTACTTC | CASTPGGGGRETQYF
- | TRBJ1-4 | TRBV5-1 | - | TGCGCCAGCAGCTCTCAGGGGTATAATGAAAAACTGTTTTTT | CASSSQGYNEKLFF
- | TRBJ2-7 | TRBV10-3 | - | TGTGCCATCAGTAGTCGGGATACTTCCTACGAGCAGTACTTC | CAISSRDTSYEQYF
TRBD1 | TRBJ2-7 | TRBV6-6 | - | TGTGCCAGCCGAACCGGAGGACAGGGTTTCGAGCAGTACTTC | CASRTGGQGFEQYF
TRBD1 | TRBJ1-1 | TRBV28 | few | TGTGCCAGCAGTACCCTTCTCCGGGACAGGGAAAGGAACACTGAAGCTTTCTTT | CASSTLLRDRERNTEAFF